The 13 T cell receptor beta chains below come from one sample, sequenced in a study of blood T cell repertoires in COVID-19. Sequenced by immunoSEQ multiplex PCR; TCRdb stores in-frame clones only, minus some. The data hold hundreds of thousands of clones, with 65% to 90% observed a single time. The specimen sequenced was peripheral blood. These receptors were taken from a woman aged 45 to 65 with acute or convalescent COVID-19.

Concerning this clone itself: Other DNA sequences from this sample encode an identical CDR3 as well. V is TRBV7-9 and J is TRBJ1-4; D is undetermined. The V and J ends lost 2 bases and 5 bases respectively, with 9 bases between them. Germline loops: CDR1 SEHNR, CDR2 FQNEAQ (reference sequence). This CDR3 is built from 14 residues. Here the CDR3 DNA reads TGTGCCAGCAGCTTATCTTCCGCGAATGAAAAACTGTTTTTT. The encoded protein is CASSLSSANEKLFF.

This clone was found a few times. The chain has TRBV6-5 and TRBJ2-1; 7 bases agree with TRBD1. CDR1 and CDR2 (germline): MNHEY, SVGAGI. The CDR3 runs to 15 residues. Germline trimming cut 6 bases from V and 4 bases from J; bases unmatched to any gene: 9. The CDR3, as DNA: TGTGCCAGCAGCATAGACAGGGCGCAATACAATGAGCAGTTCTTC. As protein: CASSIDRAQYNEQFF.

This chain connects TRBV4-2 to TRBJ1-1; D ambiguous. The CDR3 contains 14 residues. CDR1 LGHNA and CDR2 YNFKEQ come from the germline V gene. V was clipped by 2 bases and J by 4 bases, with 11 bases between them. The CDR3 bases are TGTGCCAGCAGCCAACAGACTTTGGGCACTGAAGCTTTCTTT. It translates to CASSQQTLGTEAFF.

This clone is termed medium-sized. V usage is TRBV27 and J usage is TRBJ2-1; 10 nucleotides agree with TRBD1. Trimming cost V 5 bases and J 7 bases; bases outside gene matches: 5. The CDR3 has 14 amino acids. Germline CDR1 and CDR2: MNHEY and SMNVEV (reference sequence). This CDR3 is CASSDRGPGNEQFF. For the CDR3, the DNA is TGTGCCAGCAGTGACAGGGGGCCGGGGAATGAGCAGTTCTTC.

J is TRBJ2-7 and V is TRBV27; TRBD2 aligns across 10 bases. The CDR3 is 15 amino acids. After removal of 5 bases from V and 2 bases from J, the junction contained 6 bases not matched to a gene. The germline CDR1 and CDR2 sequences are MNHEY and SMNVEV (reference sequence). The chain's CDR3 is CASSTRLAGPYEQYF. Here the CDR3 DNA reads TGTGCCAGCAGTACGAGACTAGCGGGTCCCTACGAGCAGTACTTC.

V usage is TRBV5-1 and J usage is TRBJ1-1; weak D call: TRBD1 (5 bases). Trimming stripped 1 base from V and 1 base from J, with 20 bases between. The CDR3 runs 18 residues. Per the germline V gene, CDR1 is SGHRS and CDR2 is YFSETQ. CDR3 nucleotide sequence: TGCGCCAGCAGCTTGCTCACGGGCTCGGGCGACAGGAACACTGAAGCTTTCTTT. Translated, it gives CASSLLTGSGDRNTEAFF. The full variable domain, rest sourced from reference TRBV5-1 and TRBJ1-1, is KAGVTQTPRYLIKTRGQQVTLSCSPISGHRSVSWYQQTPGQGLQFLFEYFSETQRNKGNFPGRFSGRQFSNSRSEMNVSTLELGDSALYLCASSLLTGSGDRNTEAFFGQGTRLTVV.

Here the CDR3 DNA reads TGTGCCAGCAGTGAAGAGGGACAGGGGGGCTATGGCTACACCTTC. Protein sequence: CASSEEGQGGYGYTF. This sequence joins TRBV6-1 and TRBJ1-2, with TRBD1 matching 11 bases. The CDR3 loop spans 15 amino acids. Trimming took 1 base from V and 4 from J; bases not matched to a gene: 2. Germline loops: CDR1 MNHNS, CDR2 SASEGT.

The chain couples TRBV7-2 to TRBJ2-3, with 7 positions matching TRBD1. The J segment lost 3 bases and the V segment lost 8 bases, leaving 5 bases of the junction unmatched. This CDR3 comprises 13 residues. Per germline, CDR1 SGHTA and CDR2 FQGNSA. CDR3 nucleotide sequence: TGTGCCAGCCAGGGGGATAGGACAGATACGCAGTATTTT. Its protein is CASQGDRTDTQYF.

V gene TRBV9 combines with J gene TRBJ2-2, with 7 bases identical to TRBD1. V lost 3 bases to trimming and J lost 2 bases; unmatched junction nucleotides: 4. The CDR3 is made up of 15 amino acids. Germline CDR1 reads SGDLS; CDR2 reads YYNGEE. The CDR3 here is CASSGGTDNTGELFF. DNA of the CDR3: TGTGCCAGCAGCGGGGGGACAGATAACACCGGGGAGCTGTTTTTT. Supplemented by reference TRBV9 and TRBJ2-2, the full variable domain reads DSGVTQTPKHLITATGQRVTLRCSPRSGDLSVYWYQQSLDQGLQFLIQYYNGEERAKGNILERFSAQQFPDLHSELNLSSLELGDSALYFCASSGGTDNTGELFFGEGSRLTVL.

The V and J genes are TRBV29-1 and TRBJ1-3, with D possibly being TRBD1 (5 bases). Trimming took off 2 bases at V and 4 bases at J, with 12 bases between the two ends. CDR3 length: 14 amino acids. Germline-derived CDR1 and CDR2 are SQVTM and ANQGSEA. The CDR3 DNA follows: TGCAGCGTTGAACTCCCGGACAAAGGAAACACCATATATTTT. Translation: CSVELPDKGNTIYF.

The chain recombines TRBV28 with TRBJ1-5, with 7 positions matching TRBD1. The V and J ends lost 5 bases and 2 bases, in that order; junction bases with no gene match: 6. Germline CDR1 reads MDHEN; CDR2 reads SYDVKM. The CDR3 consists of 15 residues. CDR3 in amino acids: CASSPGTVGNQPQHF. The DNA of the CDR3 is TGTGCCAGCAGTCCCGGGACAGTGGGCAATCAGCCCCAGCATTTT.

The chain recombines TRBV28 with TRBJ2-3, with D possibly matching TRBD2 (6 bases). The CDR3 contains 13 residues. Trimming stripped 7 bases from V and 15 bases from J, with 23 bases between. CDR1 is MDHEN, CDR2 SYDVKM, per germline. DNA for the CDR3: TGTGCCAGCATGCCCCAATCCGGGACTGTCAATTATTTT. Encoded protein: CASMPQSGTVNYF.

The chain is built from TRBV12-2 and TRBJ1-5; the D segment call TRBD1 is taken from the table without a DNA check. TRBV12-2 counts as a pseudogene. This CDR3 has 17 amino acids. The CDR3: CASRPRMADRGDQPQHF. CDR3 coding DNA: TGTGCAAGTCGCCCCAGGATGGCGGACAGGGGAGACCAGCCCCAGCATTTT.